The 5 T cell receptor beta chains in this list originate from one sample, sequenced in a study of blood T cell repertoires in COVID-19. Only in-frame clones appear in the TCRdb table, and some are missing; sequencing was by immunoSEQ multiplex PCR. The sample shows 45,000 to 55,000 clones, 90% of them seen only once. What was sequenced was peripheral blood. The receptors come from a woman aged 40-49 years with active COVID-19.

CDR3 sequence (DNA): TGTGCCAGCAGTGAAGTTAGAGGGTTGGACTATGGCTACACCTTC. Protein product: CASSEVRGLDYGYTF. The chain recombines TRBV2 with TRBJ1-2; D ambiguous. Germline CDR1 SNHLY, CDR2 FYNNEI. V gave up 1 base and J gave up 3 bases, with 12 bases separating them. The CDR3 spans 15 residues.

This clone was observed a handful of times. The CDR3 spells CASSERHINYGYTF. CDR3 DNA: TGCGCCAGCAGCGAGAGACATATAAACTATGGCTACACCTTC. This rearrangement joins TRBV5-1 to TRBJ1-2; D is uncertain. The germline V gene encodes CDR1 SGHRS and CDR2 YFSETQ. The length of the CDR3 is 14 residues. Trimming took off 4 bases at V and 2 bases at J, with 12 bases between the two ends.

The rearrangement links TRBV25-1 to TRBJ2-1; 8 positions agree with TRBD1. Germline-derived CDR1 and CDR2 are MGHDK and SYGVNS. V shed 5 bases and J 1 base; nucleotides not matched to a gene: 7. This CDR3 region has 16 residues. CDR3 sequence (DNA): TGTGCCAGCAGTCTCGACAGGGGAGAATCCTACAATGAGCAGTTCTTC. Residues: CASSLDRGESYNEQFF.

V is TRBV7-9 and J is TRBJ2-7, with a tentative D call TRBD1 (6 bases). The germline gives CDR1 SEHNR, CDR2 FQNEAQ (reference sequence). V was shortened by 5 bases and J by 3 bases, with 14 bases between the two germline ends. The CDR3 spans 14 residues. CDR3 bases: TGTGCCAGCAGCACCGGGGACACCTACTACGAGCAGTACTTC. It codes for CASSTGDTYYEQYF.

This clone was observed a single time. The chain uses TRBV27 and TRBJ2-5; the match to TRBD2 covers 7 bases. The germline V gene encodes CDR1 MNHEY and CDR2 SMNVEV (reference sequence). J was trimmed by 3 bases and V by 4 bases; bases with no gene match: 5. The length of the CDR3 is 14 residues. Written as DNA, the CDR3 is TGTGCCAGCAGTTCCTGGGGGGGGAAAGAGACCCAGTACTTC. It yields the protein CASSSWGGKETQYF.